The 20 T cell receptor beta chains below all came from one sample that was sequenced in a study of T-cell reconstitution after alpha-beta-depleted transplantation in children (TCRdb year 2016). Library preparation employed PCR. Instrument used: Illumina HiSeq 2500. TCR library preparation used molecular barcoding, with unique molecular identifiers applied to normalize quantification of the TCRbeta repertoire. Starting from the raw public reads, TCRdb applied fastp trimming at Q25, assembled clones with MiXCR and retained in-frame beta chains. When rows share a CDR3 protein, they turn into one entry using the most common DNA and genes. The sample data list more than 400,000 distinct CDR3 sequences, and over 40% of these were observed just once. Clones ranked in the top ten supply roughly a quarter of the sample. The treatment or condition label, read with the paper, signifies: allogeneic hematopoietic cell transplantation with graft depleted of TCRalphabeta T cells and CD19 B cells.

Sequences were derived from PBMCs, sampled before TCRalphabeta/CD19-depleted stem cell transplant. Receptor source: a girl aged 2 to 9 with aplastic anemia, due to receive a stem cell transplant.

This clonotype was seen a few times. The chain uses TRBV20-1 and TRBJ2-7; TRBD1 aligns across 9 bases. Per the germline V gene, CDR1 is DFQATT and CDR2 is SNEGSKA (reference sequence). The CDR3 has 14 amino acids. Trimming at V came to 3 bases and at J to 3 bases, leaving 6 bases not matched to a gene. The CDR3 coding sequence is TGCAGTGCTAGTACCGACAGGGGGTACTACGAGCAGTACTTC. Translated, it gives CSASTDRGYYEQYF.

This chain joins TRBV20-1 and TRBJ2-7; 8 positions agree with TRBD2. J gave up 4 bases and V 7 bases, and 9 bases lay outside the gene matches. Germline lookup yields CDR1 DFQATT and CDR2 SNEGSKA (reference sequence). The CDR3 has 13 amino acids. CDR3 in amino acids: CSVSAGVTYEQYF. The CDR3 nucleotides read TGCAGTGTCTCAGCGGGAGTTACTTACGAGCAGTACTTC.

The chain recombines TRBV20-1 with TRBJ2-5, with 8 bases aligning to TRBD2. The CDR3 has 15 amino acids. Germline V gene data show CDR1 as DFQATT and CDR2 as SNEGSKA (reference sequence). V was pared by 3 bases and J by 5 bases, with 11 bases of the junction left unmatched. For the CDR3, the DNA is TGCAGTGCTAGTTTCCAGCGGGAGTTATGGGAGACCCAGTACTTC. The encoded protein is CSASFQRELWETQYF.

The V and J genes are TRBV7-3 and TRBJ1-1; 7 positions match TRBD1. There are 17 residues in the CDR3. Unmatched junction bases numbered 8, after V lost 1 base and J lost 0 bases. The germline gives CDR1 SGHTA, CDR2 FQGTGA. The CDR3 DNA follows: TGTGCCAGCAGCTTAATGGCAGGGGGTAGATTGAACACTGAAGCTTTCTTT. It encodes CASSLMAGGRLNTEAFF.

J is TRBJ1-5 and V is TRBV4-1; a weak D match, TRBD1 (6 bases). This CDR3 region has 15 residues. In germline, CDR1 is MGHRA, CDR2 YSYEKL. Trimming removed 0 bases from V and 7 bases from J, with 13 bases in between. The CDR3: CASSQEGGGRQPQHF. The DNA for the CDR3 is TGCGCCAGCAGCCAAGAAGGGGGGGGCAGGCAGCCCCAGCATTTT.

The chain carries TRBV27 and TRBJ2-6; D might be TRBD1 (6 bases). Germline CDR1 is MNHEY and CDR2 is SMNVEV (reference sequence). CDR3 length: 15 residues. V gave up 2 bases and J gave up 2 bases, with 7 bases separating them. CDR3 in DNA: TGTGCCAGCAGTTTACAGGGGCCTGGGGCCAACGTCCTGACTTTC. It codes for CASSLQGPGANVLTF.

The sample holds a few counts of this clonotype. The rearrangement uses TRBV6-5 and TRBJ1-5, with D possibly being TRBD1 (6 bases). V lost 0 bases and J 7 bases, leaving 13 bases between the germline ends. Germline values: CDR1 MNHEY, CDR2 SVGAGI. The CDR3 loop spans 15 amino acids. The CDR3, as DNA: TGTGCCAGCAGTTACTCGTACAGGGCTGGGCAGCCCCAGCATTTT. Translation gives CASSYSYRAGQPQHF.

The CDR3 region is CASSSRTGRVTEAFF. The CDR3 DNA is TGCGCCAGCAGCTCTCGGACAGGGCGAGTCACTGAAGCTTTCTTT. The gene calls are TRBV5-1 and TRBJ1-1; TRBD1 matches 8 bases. The CDR3 runs 15 residues. Germline V gene sequence: CDR1 SGHRS, CDR2 YFSETQ. V shed 3 bases and J 4 bases; nucleotides not matched to a gene: 8.

The CDR3 DNA reads as TGTGCCTGGAGCCACAGGGGGGACGAGCAGTACTTC. It yields the protein CAWSHRGDEQYF. This chain joins TRBV30 and TRBJ2-7; 8 positions match TRBD1. The germline gives CDR1 GTSNPN, CDR2 SVGIG (reference sequence). V was clipped by 3 bases and J by 5 bases; unmatched bases: 3. CDR3 length: 12 amino acids.

The genes are TRBV7-9 and TRBJ2-7; D is possibly TRBD1 or TRBD2 (5 bases each). Germline CDR1 SEHNR, CDR2 FQNEAQ (reference sequence). The CDR3 loop spans 16 amino acids. With 0 bases removed from V and 0 bases from J, the gap between germline ends came to 12 bases. CDR3 region: CASSLAWSGGSYEQYF. The CDR3 DNA reads as TGTGCCAGCAGCTTAGCGTGGAGTGGGGGCTCCTACGAGCAGTACTTC.

The chain is built from TRBV7-2 and TRBJ2-3; D is uncertain. The CDR3 covers 14 residues. Germline V gene lookup returns CDR1 SGHTA and CDR2 FQGNSA. Trimming removed 5 bases at V and 6 bases at J, with 15 bases between. The CDR3 is CASSPTPDLDTQYF. In nucleotides, the CDR3 is TGTGCCAGCAGCCCCACCCCGGACCTGGATACGCAGTATTTT.

The genes are TRBV10-3 and TRBJ1-2, with D uncertain. The CDR3 covers 14 residues. Between the trimmed V and J ends, which lost 6 bases and 3 bases, there was a span of 14 bases. Germline V gene sequence: CDR1 ENHRY, CDR2 SYGVKD. Here the CDR3 reads CAISPHSADYGYTF. CDR3 nucleotides: TGTGCCATCAGCCCCCACAGCGCCGACTATGGCTACACCTTC.

This clonotype occurred a few times. The rearrangement uses TRBV5-5 and TRBJ2-7; TRBD2 agrees at 8 bases. V was clipped by 4 bases and J by 5 bases; unmatched bases: 11. This CDR3 region has 15 residues. Germline CDR1 is SGHKS and CDR2 is YYEKEE (reference sequence). CDR3 bases: TGTGCCAGCAGCCGGGGGGGACTACCTACCGACGAGCAGTACTTC. Translating it yields CASSRGGLPTDEQYF.

The chain recombines TRBV29-1 with TRBJ2-2; 10 bases agree with TRBD1. Germline V gene sequence: CDR1 SQVTM, CDR2 ANQGSEA. Unmatched junction bases numbered 11, after V lost 3 bases and J lost 4 bases. The CDR3 length is 17 residues. DNA for the CDR3: TGCAGCGTTGACACCACCGGGGACAGGGGAATCACCGGGGAGCTGTTTTTT. Its translation is CSVDTTGDRGITGELFF.

This sequence joins TRBV7-9 and TRBJ2-3; D remains ambiguous. The CDR3 extends over 14 amino acids. Germline values: CDR1 SEHNR, CDR2 FQNEAQ (reference sequence). V dropped 5 bases and J dropped 2 bases, with 11 bases sitting between them. This chain's CDR3 is CASSPRSTTDTQYF. The CDR3 DNA reads TGTGCCAGCAGCCCCCGTTCAACCACAGATACGCAGTATTTT.

In this sample, this clonotype turned up many times. This rearrangement joins TRBV5-1 to TRBJ2-3, with 8 nucleotides matching TRBD2. Losses at the gene ends were 5 bases for V and 1 base for J; bases not matched to a gene: 9. The germline V gene has CDR1 SGHRS and CDR2 YFSETQ. This CDR3 is built from 16 residues. CDR3 sequence reads: CASSWSGRGGTDTQYF. For the CDR3, the DNA is TGCGCCAGCAGTTGGAGCGGGAGAGGGGGCACAGATACGCAGTATTTT.

V is TRBV27 and J is TRBJ2-2, with TRBD2 matching over 9 bases. Germline CDR1 MNHEY, CDR2 SMNVEV (reference sequence). Trimming cost V 4 bases and J 7 bases; bases outside gene matches: 10. The CDR3 contains 16 residues. CDR3 in DNA: TGTGCCAGCAGTTATGGAGCGGGAGGCGTAGACGGGGAGCTGTTTTTT. It is translated as CASSYGAGGVDGELFF.

This chain uses TRBV4-2 with TRBJ2-7, with D perhaps given as TRBD1 or TRBD2 (5 bases each). Trimming pared 4 bases from V and 3 bases from J, leaving 25 bases between. This CDR3 contains 18 residues. Looked up from germline, CDR1 is LGHNA and CDR2 is YNFKEQ. The CDR3 DNA follows: TGTGCCAGCAGCCCCTATGCTTTACGCCGGGACGAGAACTACGAGCAGTACTTC. This codes for CASSPYALRRDENYEQYF.

This clonotype was seen more than once but under ten times. The V gene is TRBV9, the J gene TRBJ2-5, with 10 bases aligning to TRBD2. Germline loops: CDR1 SGDLS, CDR2 YYNGEE. This CDR3 spans 17 amino acids. V gave up 1 base and J gave up 3 bases; unmatched junction bases: 9. CDR3 residues: CASSVSSGRAGEETQYF. CDR3 in DNA: TGTGCCAGCAGCGTATCCAGCGGGAGGGCCGGAGAAGAGACCCAGTACTTC.

In nucleotides, the CDR3 is TGTGCCAGCAGCGCGGAATCCAGCGGAACCTACAATGAGCAGTTCTTC. It translates to CASSAESSGTYNEQFF. This chain links TRBV14 with TRBJ2-1; D possibly corresponds to TRBD2 (5 bases). The V end was cut by 5 bases, the J end by 2 bases, with 16 bases between. This CDR3 contains 16 residues. The germline V gene has CDR1 SGHDN and CDR2 FVKESK.